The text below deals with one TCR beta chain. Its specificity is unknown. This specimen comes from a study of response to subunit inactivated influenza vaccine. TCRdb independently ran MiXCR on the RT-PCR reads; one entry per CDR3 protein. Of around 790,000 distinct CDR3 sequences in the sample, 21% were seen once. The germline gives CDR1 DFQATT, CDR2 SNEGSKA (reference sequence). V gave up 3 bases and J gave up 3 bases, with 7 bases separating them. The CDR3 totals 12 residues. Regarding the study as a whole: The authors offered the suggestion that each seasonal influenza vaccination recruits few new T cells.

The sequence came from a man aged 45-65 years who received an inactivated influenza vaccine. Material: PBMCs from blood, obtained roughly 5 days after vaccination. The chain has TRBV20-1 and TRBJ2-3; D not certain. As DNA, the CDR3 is TGCAGTGCTAGCTCCGAAACAGATACGCAGTATTTT. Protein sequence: CSASSETDTQYF.